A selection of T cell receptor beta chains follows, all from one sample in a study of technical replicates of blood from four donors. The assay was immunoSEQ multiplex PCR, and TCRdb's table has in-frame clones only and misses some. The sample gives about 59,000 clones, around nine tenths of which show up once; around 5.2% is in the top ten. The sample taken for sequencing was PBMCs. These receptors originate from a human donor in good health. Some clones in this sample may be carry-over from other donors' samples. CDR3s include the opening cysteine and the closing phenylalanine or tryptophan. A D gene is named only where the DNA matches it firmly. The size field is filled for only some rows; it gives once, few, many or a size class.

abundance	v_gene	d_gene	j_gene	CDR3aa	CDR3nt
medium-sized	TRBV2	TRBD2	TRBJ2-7	CASRRGTSGTYEQYF	TGTGCCTCACGCCGGGGGACTAGCGGCACCTACGAGCAGTACTTC
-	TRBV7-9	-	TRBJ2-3	CASSLFVGPARNTQYF	TGTGCCAGCAGCTTATTTGTGGGGCCGGCCAGGAATACGCAGTATTTT
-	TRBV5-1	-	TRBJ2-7	CASGDFRRSYEQYF	TGCGCCAGCGGGGACTTCCGACGCTCCTACGAGCAGTACTTC
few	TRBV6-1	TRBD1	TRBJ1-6	CASSGQGNSPLHF	TGTGCCAGCAGTGGACAGGGGAATTCACCCCTCCACTTT
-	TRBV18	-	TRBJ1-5	CASSSEQGSAFQPQHF	TGTGCCAGCTCATCCGAGCAGGGCAGCGCCTTTCAGCCCCAGCATTTT
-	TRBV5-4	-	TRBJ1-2	CASKISANYGYTF	TGTGCCAGCAAAATTTCCGCTAACTATGGCTACACCTTC
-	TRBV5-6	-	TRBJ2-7	CASRRQDYYEQYF	TGTGCCAGCAGACGACAGGATTACTACGAGCAGTACTTC
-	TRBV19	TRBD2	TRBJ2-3	CASSGLAGVTQYF	TGTGCCAGTAGCGGACTAGCGGGGGTTACGCAGTATTTT
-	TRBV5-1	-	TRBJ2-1	CASSFSGSYNEQFF	TGCGCCAGCAGCTTTTCAGGATCCTACAATGAGCAGTTCTTC
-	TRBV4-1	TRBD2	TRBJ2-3	CASSQASGGTDTQYF	TGCGCCAGCAGCCAAGCTAGCGGGGGCACAGATACGCAGTATTTT
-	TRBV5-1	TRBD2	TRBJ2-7	CASSWIAGGGYEQYF	TGCGCCAGCAGCTGGATAGCGGGAGGCGGCTACGAGCAGTACTTC
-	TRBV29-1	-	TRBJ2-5	CSVEGRTPPQETQYF	TGCAGCGTTGAGGGGCGGACCCCACCCCAGGAGACCCAGTACTTC
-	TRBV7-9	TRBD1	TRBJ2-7	CASTDRDTYEQYF	TGTGCCAGCACCGACAGGGATACCTACGAGCAGTACTTC
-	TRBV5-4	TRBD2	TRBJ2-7	CASSLSFGLAGTYEQYF	TGTGCCAGCAGCTTGAGTTTCGGACTAGCTGGAACCTACGAGCAGTACTTC
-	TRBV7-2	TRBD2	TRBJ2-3	CASSFGTSGGAPDTQYF	TGTGCCAGCAGCTTCGGGACTAGCGGGGGAGCGCCAGATACGCAGTATTTT
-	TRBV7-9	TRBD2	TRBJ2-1	CASRLAGEIYNEQFF	TGTGCCAGCAGGTTAGCGGGAGAGATATACAATGAGCAGTTCTTC
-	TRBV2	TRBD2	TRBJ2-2	CASSVLGGANTGELFF	TGTGCCAGCAGTGTTCTCGGGGGGGCGAACACCGGGGAGCTGTTTTTT